The 27 T cell receptor beta chains listed next were all sequenced from one sample in a study of T-cell memory formation after mild COVID-19. TCRdb re-called the 5' RACE reads with MiXCR, one entry per CDR3 protein. The sample consists of approximately 340,000 distinct CDR3 sequences, more than 15% of them appearing once. The sequenced sample consisted of PBMCs or a T cell subset sorted from them (not recorded which). These TCRs come from a man between 18 and 29 years old who had mild COVID-19 (a few samples of this study predate the infection). Cell type and time point are not known.

The chain has TRBV7-2 and TRBJ2-7; the match to TRBD1 covers 7 bases. The V segment lost 5 bases and the J segment 0 bases; nucleotides outside the gene matches: 4. Germline values: CDR1 SGHTA, CDR2 FQGNSA. The CDR3 contains 14 residues. CDR3 sequence: CASSPQGDSYEQYF. CDR3 DNA sequence: TGTGCCAGCAGCCCCCAGGGGGACTCCTACGAGCAGTACTTC. Full variable domain (missing parts from reference TRBV7-2 and TRBJ2-7): GAGVSQSPSNKVTEKGKDVELRCDPISGHTALYWYRQSLGQGLEFLIYFQGNSAPDKSGLPSDRFSAERTGGSVSTLTIQRTQQEDSAVYLCASSPQGDSYEQYFGPGTRLTVT.

This clonotype appeared a few times. This sequence joins TRBV6-7 and TRBJ2-5; D not resolved. TRBV6-7 is an open reading frame whose function is uncertain. V was trimmed by 6 bases and J by 4 bases, leaving 12 bases between them. This CDR3 has 13 amino acids. The DNA for the CDR3 is TGTGCCAGCAGCGTGAAGTTCCGAGAGACCCAGTACTTC. Translating it yields CASSVKFRETQYF.

The V gene is TRBV11-2, the J gene TRBJ1-1; tentative D call: TRBD1 (5 bases). Germline CDR1 SGHAT, CDR2 FQNNGV. This CDR3 spans 14 amino acids. V was cut by 5 bases and J by 2 bases, with 12 bases left in between. The CDR3 loop reads CASSPKGRNTEAFF. The DNA for the CDR3 is TGTGCCAGCAGCCCCAAGGGGCGTAACACTGAAGCTTTCTTT.

The J gene is TRBJ2-5, the V gene TRBV7-2, with no clear D. CDR3 length: 14 amino acids. Per germline, CDR1 SGHTA and CDR2 FQGNSA. Trimming stripped 1 base from V and 4 bases from J, with 10 bases between. The CDR3 sequence: CASSLVWTAETQYF. CDR3 in DNA: TGTGCCAGCAGCTTAGTTTGGACGGCAGAGACCCAGTACTTC.

V and J are TRBV20-1 and TRBJ2-7, with D possibly being TRBD1 or TRBD2 (5 bases each). Trimming removed 0 bases at V and 5 bases at J, with 11 bases between. This CDR3 is built from 13 residues. The germline V gene encodes CDR1 DFQATT and CDR2 SNEGSKA (reference sequence). CDR3 in DNA: TGCAGTGCTAGAGACGGGGCGGCTGACGAGCAGTACGTC. Amino acid sequence: CSARDGAADEQYV.

V usage is TRBV5-1 and J usage is TRBJ2-2, with D perhaps assigned TRBD1 or TRBD2 (5 bases each). Trimming took 0 bases from V and 9 from J, leaving 15 bases between them. This CDR3 has 15 amino acids. Germline V CDR1 and CDR2: SGHRS, YFSETQ. Here the CDR3 reads CASSLGDGMVRELFF. CDR3 bases: TGCGCCAGCAGCTTGGGGGACGGGATGGTCCGGGAGCTGTTTTTT. Variable domain in full (rest from reference TRBV5-1 and TRBJ2-2): KAGVTQTPRYLIKTRGQQVTLSCSPISGHRSVSWYQQTPGQGLQFLFEYFSETQRNKGNFPGRFSGRQFSNSRSEMNVSTLELGDSALYLCASSLGDGMVRELFFGEGSRLTVL.

This clonotype came up many times. CDR3 nucleotide sequence: TGTGCCAGCAGCTTCGGGGTAGGTCTGGCTGAAGCTTTCTTT. This translates into CASSFGVGLAEAFF. V and J are TRBV11-2 and TRBJ1-1, with D uncertain. Germline V lookup: CDR1 SGHAT, CDR2 FQNNGV. CDR3 length: 14 residues. V was clipped by 3 bases and J by 6 bases, with 14 bases between them. Together with reference TRBV11-2 and TRBJ1-1, the CDR3 gives the full variable domain: EAGVAQSPRYKIIEKRQSVAFWCNPISGHATLYWYQQILGQGPKLLIQFQNNGVVDDSQLPKDRFSAERLKGVDSTLKIQPAKLEDSAVYLCASSFGVGLAEAFFGQGTRLTVV.

There are many counts of this clonotype. CDR3 coding DNA: TGCAGTGCTAGAGATCGGACCATACCCCTTGCTAACTATGGCTACACCTTC. Translating gives CSARDRTIPLANYGYTF. The J gene is TRBJ1-2, the V gene TRBV20-1; D is uncertain. Germline V CDR1 and CDR2: DFQATT, SNEGSKA (reference sequence). V was shortened by 0 bases and J by 0 bases, with 17 bases between the two germline ends. The CDR3 covers 17 residues.

This clonotype was picked up a small number of times. The chain employs TRBV4-1 and TRBJ1-5, with D unresolved. The CDR3 spans 16 residues. The V end was cut by 1 base, the J end by 4 bases, with 14 bases between. Germline loops: CDR1 MGHRA, CDR2 YSYEKL. The CDR3 DNA follows: TGCGCCAGCAGCCAAGGGTGGCAACGGAATAATCAGCCCCAGCATTTT. It is translated as CASSQGWQRNNQPQHF.

This clonotype was seen only a few times. The chain uses TRBV6-2 or TRBV6-3 and TRBJ2-6, with D maybe TRBD1 (5 bases). The germline CDR1 and CDR2 sequences are MNHEY and SVGEGT. The CDR3 has 18 residues. Trimming left V 5 bases short and J 0 bases short, with 17 bases between. The CDR3 reads CASSPWGRRDSGANVLTF. CDR3 bases: TGTGCCAGCAGTCCTTGGGGCAGGCGCGACTCTGGGGCCAACGTCCTGACTTTC.

This clonotype has a handful of counts. The genes are TRBV5-1 and TRBJ2-3, with D possibly TRBD1 on 5 matching bases. The CDR3 is 15 residues long. The germline V and J ends were trimmed by 0 bases and 5 bases, with 13 bases remaining between them. Germline V CDR1 and CDR2: SGHRS, YFSETQ. The CDR3 protein is CASSLDGQGGDTQYF. In DNA, the CDR3 is TGCGCCAGCAGCTTGGATGGCCAGGGCGGAGATACGCAGTATTTT.

The chain links TRBV4-3 to TRBJ2-2; 11 bases match TRBD1. The germline V gene has CDR1 LGHNA and CDR2 YSLEER. The V and J ends lost 4 bases and 6 bases, in that order; junction bases with no gene match: 7. The CDR3 totals 16 residues. The DNA for the CDR3 is TGCGCCAGCAGCCGCGGACAGGGGGCAAGAGCCGGGGAGCTGTTTTTT. Residues: CASSRGQGARAGELFF.

The chain joins TRBV20-1 to TRBJ2-1, with 7 bases that match TRBD2. Germline V lookup: CDR1 DFQATT, CDR2 SNEGSKA (reference sequence). V lost 4 bases, J lost 12 bases, and 6 bases stayed unmatched. The CDR3 covers 11 residues. This CDR3 reads CSATPTGGQFF. CDR3 bases: TGCAGTGCTACCCCGACGGGGGGGCAGTTCTTC.

This clonotype was picked up a small number of times. This chain links TRBV7-3 with TRBJ2-7; D is unclear. Germline V gene data show CDR1 as SGHTA and CDR2 as FQGTGA. V dropped 1 base and J dropped 5 bases, with 9 bases sitting between them. The length of the CDR3 is 13 residues. As DNA, the CDR3 is TGTGCCAGCAGCTTAAGTCCGGGTGACGAGCAGTACTTC. Protein product: CASSLSPGDEQYF.

The V and J genes are TRBV7-2 and TRBJ1-2; D is unclear. CDR3 length: 16 residues. The V and J ends lost 8 bases and 0 bases respectively, with 19 bases between them. Looked up from germline, CDR1 is SGHTA and CDR2 is FQGNSA. For the CDR3, the DNA is TGTGCCAGCTACGAAACGATGACTGGAGCTAACTATGGCTACACCTTC. Protein sequence: CASYETMTGANYGYTF.

The V and J genes are TRBV7-6 and TRBJ2-3; D may be TRBD1 (6 bases). There are 17 residues in the CDR3. V was cut by 6 bases and J by 6 bases, with 25 bases left in between. The germline CDR1 and CDR2 sequences are SGHVS and FNYEAQ. The CDR3 coding sequence is TGTGCCAGCAGGTCCCGGGACACCTCGGCGGGTTTTGATACGCAGTATTTT. As protein: CASRSRDTSAGFDTQYF.

This clonotype was observed a few times. The chain has TRBV6-5 and TRBJ2-5; D is possibly TRBD2 (5 bases). Trimming removed 6 bases at V and 4 bases at J, with 12 bases between. Germline CDR1 and CDR2: MNHEY and SVGAGI. The CDR3 covers 13 residues. The CDR3 sequence is CASRRVLTETQYF. The CDR3 region has the DNA TGTGCCAGCAGGCGGGTTTTAACAGAGACCCAGTACTTC.

CDR3 nucleotide sequence: TGTGCCAGCAGCCAAGATGATGTAGCCGATGAGCAGTTCTTC. As protein: CASSQDDVADEQFF. The gene calls are TRBV3-1 and TRBJ2-1; D gene ambiguous. The CDR3 contains 14 residues. Trimming cost V 0 bases and J 8 bases, with 11 bases left between them. Germline CDR1 and CDR2: LGHDT and YNNKEL (reference sequence).

The genes are TRBV12-3 or TRBV12-4 and TRBJ2-3; D call uncertain. Trimming left V 3 bases short and J 0 bases short, with 10 bases between. The CDR3 extends over 15 amino acids. This CDR3 reads CASSFGVQSTDTQYF. CDR3 DNA: TGTGCCAGCAGTTTTGGGGTTCAGAGCACAGATACGCAGTATTTT.

This clonotype turned up a few times. V usage is TRBV7-9 and J usage is TRBJ2-1; 9 bases are shared with TRBD1. V shed 5 bases and J 6 bases; nucleotides not matched to a gene: 8. CDR1 and CDR2 (germline): SEHNR, FQNEAQ (reference sequence). This CDR3 spans 15 amino acids. CDR3 DNA sequence: TGTGCCAGCAGCACGACAGGGGGGGTTGGCAATGAGCAGTTCTTC. It is translated as CASSTTGGVGNEQFF.

The sample holds one count of this clonotype. The gene calls are TRBV6-6 and TRBJ2-4; D is ambiguous. Germline loops: CDR1 MNHNY, CDR2 SVGAGI (reference sequence). The CDR3 totals 14 residues. The V gene lost 6 bases and the J gene lost 0 bases, with 9 bases spanning the gap. The CDR3 bases are TGTGCCAGCAGGTCAGCTTTAGCCAAAAACATTCAGTACTTC. The encoded protein is CASRSALAKNIQYF.

This clonotype was observed a handful of times. The chain recombines TRBV5-1 with TRBJ2-6, with D possibly being TRBD1 (5 bases). The V gene's germline CDR1 is SGHRS and CDR2 YFSETQ. V was trimmed by 1 base and J by 3 bases, leaving 11 bases between them. The CDR3 consists of 16 residues. For the CDR3, the DNA is TGCGCCAGCAGCTTGTCTCCAGGGTTTGGGGCCAACGTCCTGACTTTC. As protein: CASSLSPGFGANVLTF.

The sample holds a few counts of this clonotype. CDR3 in amino acids: CASSLARMVNTGELFF. Written as DNA, the CDR3 is TGTGCCAGCAGCTTAGCCCGGATGGTGAACACCGGGGAGCTGTTTTTT. The V and J genes are TRBV7-8 and TRBJ2-2; no definite D call. This CDR3 region has 16 residues. Germline V lookup: CDR1 SGHVS, CDR2 FQNEAQ. The V end lost 0 bases, the J end lost 1 base, and 9 bases lay between the germline ends.

This clonotype was detected only a few times. The V gene is TRBV5-4, the J gene TRBJ1-2; possible D gene TRBD1, 6 bases. V shed 3 bases and J shed 8 bases, with 17 bases lying between them. This CDR3 comprises 14 residues. The germline gives CDR1 SGHNT, CDR2 YYREEE (reference sequence). In nucleotides, the CDR3 is TGTGCCAGCAGCTCGATTACAGGGTTCAGGGGCTACACCTTC. This gives the protein CASSSITGFRGYTF.

This clonotype was seen a handful of times. The chain employs TRBV24-1 and TRBJ2-2; 12 bases are a match to TRBD1. The V and J ends lost 8 bases and 4 bases, in that order; junction bases with no gene match: 10. CDR1 and CDR2 from the germline V gene are KGHDR and SFDVKD. CDR3 length: 17 amino acids. The CDR3 region has the DNA TGTGCCACCATGGGCGGGACAGGGGGCGCGGGCACCGGGGAGCTGTTTTTT. Its protein is CATMGGTGGAGTGELFF.

This clonotype was recorded a few times. The genes are TRBV6-5 and TRBJ2-7, with D possibly matching TRBD1 (7 bases). Germline V gene sequence: CDR1 MNHEY, CDR2 SVGAGI. The CDR3 runs to 16 residues. V was pared by 2 bases and J by 4 bases, with 18 bases between. CDR3: CASSYDSLTGTYEQYF. CDR3 bases: TGTGCCAGCAGTTACGACTCCCTGACAGGGACTTACGAGCAGTACTTC.

This clonotype was recorded a few times. The V gene is TRBV4-2, the J gene TRBJ1-2, with a weak D call TRBD1 (5 bases). The CDR3 consists of 15 residues. Germline V gene sequence: CDR1 LGHNA, CDR2 YNFKEQ. V lost 0 bases, J lost 8 bases, and 16 bases lay in between. CDR3 nucleotide sequence: TGTGCCAGCAGCCAAGATGGGCAGGGTAAGGTCGGCTACACCTTC. Translation gives CASSQDGQGKVGYTF.